This is a list of T cell receptor beta chains from one sample in a study of blood T cell repertoires in COVID-19. Only in-frame clones appear in the TCRdb table, and some are missing; sequencing was by immunoSEQ multiplex PCR. The sample contains under 350,000 clones, about 92% of which appear only once. The specimen sequenced was PBMCs or T cells enriched from blood (not recorded which). The receptors stem from a man aged 55 to 70 who had recovered from COVID-19. CDR3s include the opening cysteine and the closing phenylalanine or tryptophan. D genes are given only for firm matches. The size of a clone is reported for some rows only, either as once, few or many, or as a class for expanded clones.

cdr3_aa | cdr3_nt | v_call | clone_size | d_call | j_call
CASKQVPSTEAFF | TGTGCAAGTAAACAGGTTCCAAGCACTGAAGCTTTCTTT | TRBV12-5 | - | - | TRBJ1-1
CASSSSGGQATNEKLFF | TGCGCCAGCAGCTCGTCAGGGGGGCAGGCAACTAATGAAAAACTGTTTTTT | TRBV5-1 | once | TRBD1 | TRBJ1-4
CASSESPGLTYGYTF | TGCGCCAGCAGTGAGAGTCCGGGTCTAACCTATGGCTACACCTTC | TRBV10-2 | - | - | TRBJ1-2
CASSLREWSSYEQYF | TGTGCCAGCAGCTTGAGGGAGTGGAGCTCCTACGAGCAGTACTTC | TRBV5-4 | - | - | TRBJ2-7
CASSEWGPTGTEITDTQYF | TGTGCCAGCAGTGAGTGGGGGCCAACCGGGACAGAAATCACAGATACGCAGTATTTT | TRBV6-1 | - | TRBD1 | TRBJ2-3
CASSLRSSGNSNEQFF | TGCGCCAGCAGCTTAAGATCCAGCGGGAACTCCAATGAGCAGTTCTTC | TRBV5-1 | - | TRBD2 | TRBJ2-1
CASSAGISTDTQYF | TGCGCCAGCAGCGCGGGGATTAGCACAGATACGCAGTATTTT | TRBV5-1 | - | - | TRBJ2-3
CASSLGQGDYNEQFF | TGCGCCAGCAGCTTGGGACAGGGGGATTACAATGAGCAGTTCTTC | TRBV5-1 | once | TRBD1 | TRBJ2-1
CASSQEGGNEQFF | TGCGCCAGCAGCCAAGAAGGGGGCAATGAGCAGTTCTTC | TRBV4-3 | once | - | TRBJ2-1
CASSLGQGFEKLFF | TGTGCCAGTAGTCTGGGACAGGGTTTTGAAAAACTGTTTTTT | TRBV19 | - | TRBD1 | TRBJ1-4
CASSHTSGRGNEQFF | TGTGCCAGCAGCCACACTAGCGGGAGAGGTAATGAGCAGTTCTTC | TRBV7-3 | - | TRBD2 | TRBJ2-1
CASSLTGIEAFF | TGTGCCAGCAGCTTGACAGGGATTGAAGCTTTCTTT | TRBV11-2 | once | TRBD1 | TRBJ1-1
CASSQTGTGLYGYTF | TGTGCCAGCAGCCAGACCGGGACAGGACTCTATGGCTACACCTTC | TRBV3-1/TRBV3-2 | - | TRBD1 | TRBJ1-2
CASSLAVQGLAYEQYF | TGCGCCAGCAGCTTGGCAGTACAGGGGTTGGCCTACGAGCAGTACTTC | TRBV5-1 | few | TRBD1 | TRBJ2-7
CASSPEGGTRWETQYF | TGTGCCAGCAGCCCGGAGGGGGGGACACGGTGGGAGACCCAGTACTTC | TRBV3-1/TRBV3-2 | - | - | TRBJ2-5
CASSLSGRGAATQYF | TGTGCCAGCAGTTTATCGGGCCGGGGGGCGGCTACGCAGTATTTT | TRBV27 | - | - | TRBJ2-3
CASSYSSTGNTEAFF | TGTGCCAGCAGTTACTCGAGCACTGGGAACACTGAAGCTTTCTTT | TRBV6-5 | few | - | TRBJ1-1
CASSLGGTGSNQPQHF | TGTGCCAGCAGCTTGGGAGGTACTGGGAGCAATCAGCCCCAGCATTTT | TRBV5-5 | - | - | TRBJ1-5
CASMGTGAPYEQYF | TGTGCCAGCATGGGGACAGGGGCCCCCTACGAGCAGTACTTC | TRBV2 | - | TRBD1 | TRBJ2-7
CASSSQGARAEAFF | TGTGCCAGCTCATCACAGGGGGCGCGGGCTGAAGCTTTCTTT | TRBV18 | - | TRBD1 | TRBJ1-1
CASSLVGEGSQYF | TGTGCCAGCAGCTTAGTCGGGGAGGGATCGCAGTATTTT | TRBV7-2 | - | TRBD2 | TRBJ2-3
CASSLAPRGWTFF | TGTGCCAGCAGCTTAGCGCCCCGGGGGTGGACGTTCTTC | TRBV7-2 | - | - | TRBJ2-1
CASRGNTEAFF | TGTGCCAGCCGAGGGAACACTGAAGCTTTCTTT | TRBV6-5 | - | - | TRBJ1-1